A selection of T cell receptor beta chains follows, all from one sample in a study of Graves' ophthalmopathy and Graves' hyperthyroidism. One entry per CDR3 protein, called by TCRdb with MiXCR from the multiplex PCR reads. This repertoire shows hundreds of thousands of distinct CDR3 sequences, just over 40% found once; its top ten account for 3% to 4%. Material: peripheral blood. The receptor set was obtained from an adult man with Graves' ophthalmopathy. Both conserved end residues are part of each CDR3. Each record gives: V gene, D gene, J gene, clone size, CDR3 DNA, CDR3 protein. D genes are given only for firm matches. Clone size is stated in some rows and not others, as once, few, many or a class when expanded.

>TRBV10-3|TRBD2|TRBJ2-2|many
TGTGCCACTCGACTAGCGGGAGGTTCGAACACCGGGGAGCTGTTTTTT
CATRLAGGSNTGELFF
>TRBV2|TRBD2|TRBJ2-5|-
TGTGCCAGCTCACCGGTGACTAGCGGGACGGAGACCCAGTACTTC
CASSPVTSGTETQYF
>TRBV10-3|-|TRBJ1-4|-
TGTGCCATCACCGAGGGGGCAACTAATGAAAAACTGTTTTTT
CAITEGATNEKLFF
>TRBV7-4|-|TRBJ1-3|-
TGCGCCAGCAGCCAAGACCGAGGGGGATTAACCGGAAACACCATATATTTT
CASSQDRGGLTGNTIYF
>TRBV6-5|-|TRBJ2-5|-
TGTGCCAGCAGTTACTCGACTACCAGGGGGACCCAGTACTTC
CASSYSTTRGTQYF
>TRBV20-1|TRBD2|TRBJ2-7|many
TGCAGTGCTAGATTGGGAGGGCACGACACCTACGAGCAGTACTTC
CSARLGGHDTYEQYF
>TRBV20-1|TRBD1|TRBJ1-1|-
TGCAGTCGCTACAGGGGAGGGACTGAAGCTTTCTTT
CSRYRGGTEAFF
>TRBV12-3/TRBV12-4|-|TRBJ1-4|many
TGTGCCAGCAGCCCGGGGAACCTGGATGAAAAACTGTTTTTT
CASSPGNLDEKLFF
>TRBV7-8|TRBD2|TRBJ2-5|many
TGTGCCAGCAGCTTAGCGCTCCTAGCGGAAGAGACCCAGTACTTC
CASSLALLAEETQYF
>TRBV11-3|-|TRBJ2-6|many
TGTGCCAGCAGCAAGTCGGTCCAGACTGGGGCCAACGTCCTGACTTTC
CASSKSVQTGANVLTF
>TRBV29-1|-|TRBJ2-7|many
TGCAGCGCTGGGGGGCACAACTACGAGCAGTACTTC
CSAGGHNYEQYF
>TRBV7-2|TRBD1|TRBJ1-4|many
TGTGCCAGCAGCCCGGGACAGGGGGTGTTAGGTGAAAAACTGTTTTTT
CASSPGQGVLGEKLFF
>TRBV25-1|-|TRBJ2-7|many
TGTGCCAGCAGTGAATACGGCCCCGCGGGCTACGAGCAGTACTTC
CASSEYGPAGYEQYF
>TRBV7-8|TRBD1|TRBJ2-7|-
TGTGCCAGCACCAAAACAGGGGACTCCTACGAGCAGTACTTC
CASTKTGDSYEQYF
>TRBV12-3/TRBV12-4|-|TRBJ1-5|many
TGTGCCAGCACCACAGCAAGGCAGCCCCAGCATTTT
CASTTARQPQHF
>TRBV5-1|-|TRBJ1-5|many
TGCGCCAGCAGCATCCAACAGGGCGGACCCCAGCATTTT
CASSIQQGGPQHF
>TRBV29-1|-|TRBJ1-3|-
TGCAGTGTAAGACGACTAGCGGGAAACACCATATATTTT
CSVRRLAGNTIYF
>TRBV7-8|TRBD2|TRBJ2-5|-
TGTGCCAGCAGCTTAGTGGCTAGCGGGACTTCGTACCAAGAGACCCAGTACTTC
CASSLVASGTSYQETQYF
>TRBV12-3/TRBV12-4|-|TRBJ1-4|-
TGTGCCAGCAGGGCCTTAAATCAGGGAAATGAAAAACTGTTTTTT
CASRALNQGNEKLFF
>TRBV10-3|TRBD1|TRBJ1-1|many
TGTGCCATCAATCCCGGACAGGGAGGGAGGGTGGCTTTCTTT
CAINPGQGGRVAFF
>TRBV4-2|-|TRBJ2-2|-
TGTGCCAGCAGCCAAGCGGGCCCCCCCAACACCGGGGAGCTGTTTTTT
CASSQAGPPNTGELFF
>TRBV29-1|-|TRBJ2-5|-
TGCAGCCTCAGAGGGCCCCAAGAGACCCAGTACTTC
CSLRGPQETQYF
>TRBV2|TRBD2|TRBJ2-1|few
TGTGCCAGCAGTCTAGCGGGGTTGGATGAGCAGTTCTTC
CASSLAGLDEQFF